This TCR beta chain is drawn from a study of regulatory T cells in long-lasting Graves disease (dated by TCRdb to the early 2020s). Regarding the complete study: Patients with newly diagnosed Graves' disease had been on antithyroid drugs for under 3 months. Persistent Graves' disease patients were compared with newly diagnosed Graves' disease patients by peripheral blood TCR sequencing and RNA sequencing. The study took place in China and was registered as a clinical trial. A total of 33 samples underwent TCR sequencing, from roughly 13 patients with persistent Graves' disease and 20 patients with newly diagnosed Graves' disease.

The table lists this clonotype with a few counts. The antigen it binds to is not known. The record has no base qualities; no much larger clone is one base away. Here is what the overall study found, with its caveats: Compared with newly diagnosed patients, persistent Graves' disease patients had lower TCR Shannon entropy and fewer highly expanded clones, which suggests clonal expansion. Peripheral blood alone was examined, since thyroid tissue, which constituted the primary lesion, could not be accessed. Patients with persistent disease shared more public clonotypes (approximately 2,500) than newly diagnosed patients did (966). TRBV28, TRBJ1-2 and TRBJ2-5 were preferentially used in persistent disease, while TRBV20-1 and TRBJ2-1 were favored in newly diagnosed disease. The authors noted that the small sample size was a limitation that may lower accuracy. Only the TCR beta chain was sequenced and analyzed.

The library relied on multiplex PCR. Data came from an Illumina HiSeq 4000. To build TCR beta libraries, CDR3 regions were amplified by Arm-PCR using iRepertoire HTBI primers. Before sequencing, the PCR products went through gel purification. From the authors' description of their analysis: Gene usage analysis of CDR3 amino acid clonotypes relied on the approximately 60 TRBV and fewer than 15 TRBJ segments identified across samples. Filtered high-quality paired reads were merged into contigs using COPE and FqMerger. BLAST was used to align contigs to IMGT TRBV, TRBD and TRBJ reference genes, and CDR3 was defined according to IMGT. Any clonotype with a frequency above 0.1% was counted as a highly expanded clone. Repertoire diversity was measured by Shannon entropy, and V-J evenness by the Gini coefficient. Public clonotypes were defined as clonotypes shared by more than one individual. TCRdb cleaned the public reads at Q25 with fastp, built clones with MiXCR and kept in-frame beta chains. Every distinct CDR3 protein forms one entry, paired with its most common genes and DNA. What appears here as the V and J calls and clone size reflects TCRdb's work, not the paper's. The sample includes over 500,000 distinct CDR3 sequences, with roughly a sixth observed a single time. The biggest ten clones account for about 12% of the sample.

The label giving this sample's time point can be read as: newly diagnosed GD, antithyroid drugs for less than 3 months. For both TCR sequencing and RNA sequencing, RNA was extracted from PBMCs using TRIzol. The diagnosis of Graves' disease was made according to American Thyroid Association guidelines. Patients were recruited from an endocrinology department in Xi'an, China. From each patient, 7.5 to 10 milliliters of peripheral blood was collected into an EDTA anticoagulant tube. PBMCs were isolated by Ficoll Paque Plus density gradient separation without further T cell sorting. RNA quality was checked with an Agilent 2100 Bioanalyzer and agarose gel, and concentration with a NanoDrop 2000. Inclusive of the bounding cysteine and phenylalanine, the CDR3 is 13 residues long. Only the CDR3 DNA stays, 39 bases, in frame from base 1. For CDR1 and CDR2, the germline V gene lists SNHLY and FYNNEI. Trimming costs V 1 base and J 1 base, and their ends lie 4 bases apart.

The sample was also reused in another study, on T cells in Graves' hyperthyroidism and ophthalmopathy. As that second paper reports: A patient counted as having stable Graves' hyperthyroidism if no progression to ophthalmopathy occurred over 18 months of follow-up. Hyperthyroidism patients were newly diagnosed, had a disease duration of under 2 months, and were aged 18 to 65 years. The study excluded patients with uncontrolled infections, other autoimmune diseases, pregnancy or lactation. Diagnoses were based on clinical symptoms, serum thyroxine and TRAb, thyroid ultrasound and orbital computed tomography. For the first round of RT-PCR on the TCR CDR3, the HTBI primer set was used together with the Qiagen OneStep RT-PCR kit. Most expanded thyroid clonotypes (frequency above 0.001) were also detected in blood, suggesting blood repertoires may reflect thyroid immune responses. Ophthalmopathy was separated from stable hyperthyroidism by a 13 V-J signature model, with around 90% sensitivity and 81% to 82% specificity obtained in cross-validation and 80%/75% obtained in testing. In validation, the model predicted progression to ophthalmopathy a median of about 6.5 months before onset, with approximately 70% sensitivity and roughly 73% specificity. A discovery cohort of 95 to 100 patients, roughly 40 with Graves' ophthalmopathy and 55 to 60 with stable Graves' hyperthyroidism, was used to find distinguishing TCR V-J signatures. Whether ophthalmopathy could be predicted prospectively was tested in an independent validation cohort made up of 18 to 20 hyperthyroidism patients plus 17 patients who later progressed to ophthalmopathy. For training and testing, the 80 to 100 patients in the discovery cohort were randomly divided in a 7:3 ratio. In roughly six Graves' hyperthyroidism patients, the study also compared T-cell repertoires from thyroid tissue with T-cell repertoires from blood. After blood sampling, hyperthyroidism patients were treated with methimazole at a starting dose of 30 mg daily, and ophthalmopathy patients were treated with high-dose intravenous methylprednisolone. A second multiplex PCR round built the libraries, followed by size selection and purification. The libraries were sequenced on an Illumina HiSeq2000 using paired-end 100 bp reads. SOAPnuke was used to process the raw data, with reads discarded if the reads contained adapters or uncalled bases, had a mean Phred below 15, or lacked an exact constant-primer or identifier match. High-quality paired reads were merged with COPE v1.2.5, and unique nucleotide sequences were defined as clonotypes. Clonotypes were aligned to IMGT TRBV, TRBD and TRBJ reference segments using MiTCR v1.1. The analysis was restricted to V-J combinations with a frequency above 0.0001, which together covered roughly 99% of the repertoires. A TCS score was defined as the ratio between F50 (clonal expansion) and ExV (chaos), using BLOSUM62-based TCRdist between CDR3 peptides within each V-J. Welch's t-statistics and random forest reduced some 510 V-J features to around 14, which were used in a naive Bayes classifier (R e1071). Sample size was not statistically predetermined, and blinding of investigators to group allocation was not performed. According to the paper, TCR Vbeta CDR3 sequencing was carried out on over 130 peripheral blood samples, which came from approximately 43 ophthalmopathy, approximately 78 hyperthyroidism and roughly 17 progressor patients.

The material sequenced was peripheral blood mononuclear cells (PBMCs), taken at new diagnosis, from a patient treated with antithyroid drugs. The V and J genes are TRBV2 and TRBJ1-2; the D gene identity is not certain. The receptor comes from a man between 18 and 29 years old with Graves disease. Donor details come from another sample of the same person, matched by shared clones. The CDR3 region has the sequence CASSEEVNYGYTF. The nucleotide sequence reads TGTGCCAGCAGTGAAGAGGTTAACTATGGCTACACCTTC.